A single sample gave rise to the 6 T cell receptor beta chains below, sequenced in a study of T cell responses to AZD1222 COVID-19 vaccine. The assay was immunoSEQ multiplex PCR, and TCRdb's table has in-frame clones only and misses some. This sample has under 200,000 clones, with about nine tenths found just once. This specimen was peripheral blood, taken on day 0 of AZD1222 vaccination. Receptors were obtained from an adult in good health.

The count of this clone is one. The V gene is TRBV19, the J gene TRBJ1-2; D unresolved. Germline V gene lookup returns CDR1 LNHDA and CDR2 SQIVND (reference sequence). The V end was cut by 7 bases, the J end by 8 bases, with 11 bases between. The CDR3 runs to 11 residues. CDR3 sequence reads: CASKDPSGYTF. In nucleotides, the CDR3 is TGTGCCAGTAAGGACCCGAGCGGCTACACCTTC.

The chain links TRBV5-8 to TRBJ2-2; TRBD1 or TRBD2 may be the D gene (5 bases each). V was pared by 5 bases and J by 0 bases, with 11 bases between. The CDR3 has 15 residues. Germline CDR1 reads SGHTS; CDR2 reads YDEGEE. DNA for the CDR3: TGTGCCAGCAGAAGGGACGCCCCGAACACCGGGGAGCTGTTTTTT. Amino acids: CASRRDAPNTGELFF.

The V gene is TRBV18, the J gene TRBJ1-2; possible D gene TRBD1, 6 bases. Germline CDR1 and CDR2: KGHSH and LQKENI. The CDR3 runs 14 residues. V was pared by 6 bases and J by 4 bases, with 15 bases between. The CDR3: CASSAVGTSYGYTF. Here the CDR3 DNA reads TGTGCCAGCTCGGCCGTAGGGACATCCTATGGCTACACCTTC.

This sequence joins TRBV28 and TRBJ1-2, with D perhaps TRBD1 (5 bases). V lost 5 bases and J 5 bases, leaving 15 bases between the germline ends. Germline CDR1 reads MDHEN; CDR2 reads SYDVKM. The CDR3 spans 14 residues. CDR3 bases: TGTGCCAGCAGTCCTACTAATCCAGGGTATGGCTACACCTTC. This translates into CASSPTNPGYGYTF.

This clone was detected only once. The rearrangement links TRBV6-5 to TRBJ2-5; 11 nucleotides line up with TRBD1. Germline loops: CDR1 MNHEY, CDR2 SVGAGI. Trimming took 6 bases from V and 7 from J; bases not matched to a gene: 4. The CDR3 extends over 13 amino acids. The CDR3: CASRPGTGGTQYF. The DNA of the CDR3 is TGTGCCAGCAGACCCGGGACAGGGGGGACCCAGTACTTC.

As for this clone: The identical CDR3 is also encoded by other nucleotide sequences in the sample. The chain links TRBV3-1 (or the pseudogene TRBV3-2) to TRBJ1-2; no clear D gene. The V gene's germline CDR1 is LGHDT and CDR2 YNNKEL (reference sequence). The CDR3 totals 14 residues. The V end was cut by 0 bases, the J end by 2 bases, with 7 bases between. The CDR3 coding sequence is TGTGCCAGCAGCCAAGAGGGAGCGAACTATGGCTACACCTTC. Translation: CASSQEGANYGYTF.